Only a few counts were recorded for the clone carrying this T cell receptor beta chain. What it binds is not known. Time point reported: patch test 2, 6 weeks after DPC sensitization. The treatment denotes: therapeutic diphenylcyclopropenone sensitization with weekly scalp DPC. The entry originates in a study of human T cells and chemical hapten exposure. TCRdb re-called the RACE reads with MiXCR, one entry per CDR3 protein. The sample records around 360,000 distinct CDR3 sequences, about 6% being singletons. Study-level points and caveats: Patch test score rose with PT1 expanded TCRs, significant at 8, 16, 32, not 4.

The TCR was taken from a woman between 18 and 29 years old with alopecia areata. Some clones in this sample may be carry-over from other donors' samples. The material was whole blood, obtained in connection with sensitization to the hapten diphenylcyclopropenone (DPC).

The CDR3, as DNA: TGTGCCAGCAGTTTCAGGGCTCATCAGCCCCAGCATTTT. Protein: CASSFRAHQPQHF. The rearrangement links TRBV12-3 or TRBV12-4 to TRBJ1-5, with D perhaps TRBD1 (5 bases). Trimming shortened V by 3 bases and J by 5 bases, and 8 bases separated the two germline ends. This CDR3 contains 13 residues.